This T cell receptor beta chain was captured by sequencing in a study of Graves' ophthalmopathy and Graves' hyperthyroidism. General study results and limits: An approximately 82% specificity and 85% to 90% sensitivity were achieved by a 13-signature model that separated ophthalmopathy from stable hyperthyroidism. Its predictions of ophthalmopathy progression gave the model 60% to 71% sensitivity and roughly 76% specificity.

This clonotype was found many times. What it binds is unknown. Beta-chain TCR CDR3 regions were amplified from RNA transcripts. RT-PCR with HTBI primers came first, then second-round multiplex PCR. TCRdb used MiXCR to reprocess the multiplex PCR reads, holding one entry per CDR3 protein. The top ten clones hold 5.5% to 7% of a sample with a few hundred thousand distinct CDR3 sequences, roughly 14% of them seen once. Germline CDR1 LGHDT, CDR2 YNNKEL (reference sequence). V shed 2 bases and J shed 2 bases, with 15 bases lying between them. CDR3 length: 16 amino acids. Newly diagnosed hyperthyroidism donors, aged 18 to 65, duration under 2 months. Diagnosis relied on clinical symptoms, serum thyroxine, TRAb, thyroid ultrasound and orbital computed tomography.

The J gene is TRBJ1-1, the V gene TRBV3-1, with a possible D match to TRBD1 (5 bases). The sequence derives from a woman younger than 35 with stable Graves' hyperthyroidism. The specimen sequenced was peripheral blood. The CDR3 nucleotides read TGTGCCAGCAGCCAACGCAACCCGGGGGGTAACACTGAAGCTTTCTTT. It encodes CASSQRNPGGNTEAFF.